The 32 T cell receptor beta chains reported below all come from one sample, sequenced in a study of blood T cell repertoires in COVID-19. Sequencing was performed with immunoSEQ multiplex PCR; in TCRdb, only in-frame clones are kept and a portion is missing. The sample lists roughly 120,000 clones; approximately 84% were seen once. Sequencing used peripheral blood. The receptors here all came from a man aged 40-49 years with acute or convalescent COVID-19.

The chain has TRBV5-1 and TRBJ2-2; 7 bases align to TRBD1. Trimming removed 7 bases from V and 0 bases from J; junction bases left unmatched: 3. Germline V gives CDR1 SGHRS, CDR2 YFSETQ. The CDR3 has 14 residues. CDR3 residues: CASSGQANTGELFF. The DNA for the CDR3 is TGCGCCAGCTCCGGACAGGCGAACACCGGGGAGCTGTTTTTT.

The chain couples TRBV5-4 to TRBJ1-6, with D maybe TRBD1 (5 bases). This CDR3 comprises 15 residues. CDR1 is SGHNT, CDR2 YYREEE, per germline (reference sequence). Trimming removed 4 bases from V and 4 bases from J, with 12 bases in between. CDR3 sequence (DNA): TGTGCCAGCAGCACTGGGGCCGGTTATAATTCACCCCTCCACTTT. It specifies CASSTGAGYNSPLHF.

The chain employs TRBV5-1 and TRBJ2-7; 11 bases fit TRBD2. J gave up 2 bases and V 6 bases, and 7 bases lay outside the gene matches. This CDR3 region has 15 residues. Germline V gene sequence: CDR1 SGHRS, CDR2 YFSETQ. DNA of the CDR3: TGCGCCAGCAAGATGCTAGCGGGAGGTACCTACGAGCAGTACTTC. Translated, it gives CASKMLAGGTYEQYF.

V and J are TRBV4-1 and TRBJ2-7, with 7 bases identical to TRBD2. This CDR3 comprises 13 residues. CDR1 is MGHRA, CDR2 YSYEKL, per germline. V trimming: 0 bases; J trimming: 9 bases; junction bases outside the gene matches: 5. In nucleotides, the CDR3 is TGCGCCAGCAGCCAAGAGTCGGGAGGCGGGCAGTACTTC. This translates into CASSQESGGGQYF.

The V gene is TRBV7-8, the J gene TRBJ1-5, with 7 bases lining up with TRBD1. V shed 2 bases, J shed 6 bases, and the junction held 7 bases outside the gene matches. CDR3 length: 15 residues. In germline, CDR1 is SGHVS, CDR2 FQNEAQ. The CDR3 protein is CASSLQGGAFQPQHF. The CDR3 bases are TGTGCCAGCAGCTTACAGGGGGGCGCCTTTCAGCCCCAGCATTTT.

This chain links TRBV6-2 or TRBV6-3 with TRBJ1-1; tentative D call: TRBD1 (5 bases). The V and J ends lost 4 bases and 4 bases respectively, with 10 bases between them. Germline values: CDR1 MNHEY, CDR2 SVGEGT. CDR3 length equals 13 residues. CDR3 nucleotide sequence: TGTGCCAGCAGTTGGGGCGGCGGCACTGAAGCTTTCTTT. Residues: CASSWGGGTEAFF.

The J gene is TRBJ1-6, the V gene TRBV7-2; 10 positions match TRBD1. The germline V gene encodes CDR1 SGHTA and CDR2 FQGNSA. There are 16 residues in the CDR3. V gave up 4 bases and J gave up 10 bases; unmatched junction bases: 10. DNA for the CDR3: TGTGCCAGCAGCTACGACAGGGGGCGTAGCGCCTCACCCCTCCACTTT. Translation: CASSYDRGRSASPLHF.

A remark on this clone: The same CDR3 is also encoded by other DNA sequences in this sample. The chain is built from TRBV9 and TRBJ1-2; no definite D call. The germline gives CDR1 SGDLS, CDR2 YYNGEE. V lost 0 bases, J lost 5 bases, and 8 bases lay in between. The CDR3 covers 13 residues. CDR3 loop: CASSVDSGYGYTF. CDR3 coding DNA: TGTGCCAGCAGCGTAGACAGCGGTTATGGCTACACCTTC.

V gene TRBV4-1 combines with J gene TRBJ1-6, with 10 positions matching TRBD1. V lost 6 bases to trimming and J lost 9 bases; unmatched junction nucleotides: 11. The germline V gene encodes CDR1 MGHRA and CDR2 YSYEKL. The length of the CDR3 is 16 residues. The CDR3: CASSHFRDRGISPLHF. As DNA, the CDR3 is TGCGCCAGCAGTCACTTTCGGGACAGGGGAATTTCACCCCTCCACTTT.

The V and J genes are TRBV29-1 and TRBJ1-3; 8 bases line up with TRBD1. V trimming: 0 bases; J trimming: 0 bases; junction bases outside the gene matches: 1. Germline V lookup: CDR1 SQVTM, CDR2 ANQGSEA. This CDR3 has 15 amino acids. The CDR3 loop is CSVEDGTGSGNTIYF. The CDR3 DNA sequence: TGCAGCGTTGAAGATGGGACAGGCTCTGGAAACACCATATATTTT.

V usage is TRBV3-1 (or the pseudogene TRBV3-2) and J usage is TRBJ2-7; 15 bases are shared with TRBD2. This CDR3 has 18 amino acids. Germline V gene data show CDR1 as LGHDT and CDR2 as YNNKEL (reference sequence). After removal of 0 bases from V and 7 bases from J, the junction contained 10 bases not matched to a gene. CDR3 sequence: CASSQDSGGLAGGREQYF. Here the CDR3 DNA reads TGTGCCAGCAGCCAAGATAGTGGGGGACTAGCGGGAGGTCGGGAGCAGTACTTC.

The chain links TRBV12-3 or TRBV12-4 to TRBJ1-3; D not certain. V was pared by 8 bases and J by 3 bases, with 8 bases between. This CDR3 region has 12 residues. This CDR3 is CASGLNGNTIYF. The CDR3 coding sequence is TGTGCCAGCGGCCTGAATGGAAACACCATATATTTT.

V usage is TRBV7-6 and J usage is TRBJ2-1; TRBD2 matches at 7 bases. The J segment lost 2 bases and the V segment lost 1 base, leaving 5 bases of the junction unmatched. The CDR3 sequence is 16 residues long. CDR1 is SGHVS and CDR2 is FNYEAQ in the germline V gene. The CDR3 coding sequence is TGTGCCAGCAGCTTAGGACGGGGGGTCACCTACAATGAGCAGTTCTTC. The encoded protein is CASSLGRGVTYNEQFF.

The genes are TRBV10-3 and TRBJ2-3; 7 bases map to TRBD1. The CDR3 runs 14 residues. After removal of 7 bases from V and 2 bases from J, the junction contained 6 bases not matched to a gene. CDR1 is ENHRY, CDR2 SYGVKD, per germline. The CDR3 is CAIKGAFSTDTQYF. CDR3 nucleotides: TGTGCCATCAAGGGGGCCTTCTCCACAGATACGCAGTATTTT.

V and J are TRBV3-1 (or the pseudogene TRBV3-2) and TRBJ1-1; possible D gene TRBD1, 6 bases. Trimming removed 4 bases at V and 4 bases at J, with 13 bases between. There are 14 residues in the CDR3. Looked up from germline, CDR1 is LGHDT and CDR2 is YNNKEL (reference sequence). CDR3 nucleotides: TGTGCCAGCAGCCGTCGGGCAGGGGTCACTGAAGCTTTCTTT. Amino acid sequence: CASSRRAGVTEAFF.

J is TRBJ1-1 and V is TRBV18, with D possibly being TRBD1 (5 bases). V was cut by 3 bases and J by 1 base, with 12 bases left in between. CDR3 size: 15 residues. Germline CDR1 is KGHSH and CDR2 is LQKENI. The CDR3 DNA reads as TGTGCCAGCTCACCGTCAGGGCGAAGGAACACTGAAGCTTTCTTT. It translates to CASSPSGRRNTEAFF.

The chain carries TRBV7-2 and TRBJ1-5; D is unresolved. This CDR3 contains 14 residues. Looked up from germline, CDR1 is SGHTA and CDR2 is FQGNSA. V lost 2 bases and J lost 2, with 7 bases in between. DNA of the CDR3: TGTGCCAGCAGCTTACGGAGTGGCAATCAGCCCCAGCATTTT. Translation: CASSLRSGNQPQHF.

This chain links TRBV10-3 with TRBJ2-3; 10 bases fit TRBD2. V lost 5 bases, J lost 4 bases, and 3 bases stayed unmatched. The CDR3 contains 14 residues. CDR1 and CDR2 (germline): ENHRY, SYGVKD. In DNA form, the CDR3 reads TGTGCCATCAGTAGCGGGGGGGCGGCAGATACGCAGTATTTT. As protein: CAISSGGAADTQYF.

This chain connects TRBV28 to TRBJ2-5, with 7 bases matching TRBD1. Germline V gives CDR1 MDHEN, CDR2 SYDVKM. The length of the CDR3 is 13 residues. The J segment lost 5 bases and the V segment lost 6 bases, leaving 6 bases of the junction unmatched. Here the CDR3 DNA reads TGTGCCAGCAGAAGGGGGCAGGTCGAGACCCAGTACTTC. Translation: CASRRGQVETQYF. Supplemented by reference TRBV28 and TRBJ2-5, the full variable domain reads DVKVTQSSRYLVKRTGEKVFLECVQDMDHENMFWYRQDPGLGLRLIYFSYDVKMKEKGDIPEGYSVSREKKERFSLILESASTNQTSMYLCASRRGQVETQYFGPGTRLLVL.

The rearrangement uses TRBV2 and TRBJ2-1; D is possibly TRBD2 (6 bases). The CDR3 has 15 amino acids. Trimming pared 6 bases from V and 3 bases from J, leaving 15 bases between. Germline V gene sequence: CDR1 SNHLY, CDR2 FYNNEI. CDR3 amino acids: CASSLWGVDYNEQFF. CDR3 in DNA: TGTGCCAGCAGCCTTTGGGGGGTAGACTACAATGAGCAGTTCTTC.

The chain couples TRBV6-2 or TRBV6-3 to TRBJ2-7; D ambiguous. V was trimmed by 2 bases and J by 0 bases, leaving 8 bases between them. Looked up from germline, CDR1 is MNHEY and CDR2 is SVGEGT. The CDR3 is 14 amino acids. DNA for the CDR3: TGTGCCAGCAGTTACGGCCGTTCCTCCTACGAGCAGTACTTC. As protein: CASSYGRSSYEQYF.

This CDR3 is CASSLNSGHQETQYF. DNA of the CDR3: TGCGCCAGCAGCTTGAACAGTGGGCATCAAGAGACCCAGTACTTC. The genes are TRBV5-1 and TRBJ2-5, with D uncertain. The ends were cut back, 1 base at V and 2 bases at J, with 12 bases in the middle. The CDR3 is 15 amino acids. Germline V gene lookup returns CDR1 SGHRS and CDR2 YFSETQ. The variable domain in full, completed from reference TRBV5-1 and TRBJ2-5, reads KAGVTQTPRYLIKTRGQQVTLSCSPISGHRSVSWYQQTPGQGLQFLFEYFSETQRNKGNFPGRFSGRQFSNSRSEMNVSTLELGDSALYLCASSLNSGHQETQYFGPGTRLLVL.

DNA of the CDR3: TGTGCCAGCAGTTACGGGAGCACTGAAGCTTTCTTT. Translating gives CASSYGSTEAFF. The chain employs TRBV6-5 and TRBJ1-1; D is uncertain. There are 12 residues in the CDR3. CDR1 is MNHEY, CDR2 SVGAGI, per germline. V was clipped by 2 bases and J by 4 bases, with 5 bases between them.

V gene TRBV25-1 combines with J gene TRBJ1-4; possibly TRBD1 for D (5 bases). CDR1 is MGHDK, CDR2 SYGVNS, per germline. V was shortened by 2 bases and J by 0 bases, with 7 bases between the two germline ends. There are 15 residues in the CDR3. The CDR3 coding sequence is TGTGCCAGCAGTGAAGGCAGGGCAACTAATGAAAAACTGTTTTTT. It specifies CASSEGRATNEKLFF. Variable domain in full (rest from reference TRBV25-1 and TRBJ1-4): EADIYQTPRYLVIGTGKKITLECSQTMGHDKMYWYQQDPGMELHLIHYSYGVNSTEKGDLSSESTVSRIRTEHFPLTLESARPSHTSQYLCASSEGRATNEKLFFGSGTQLSVL.

CDR3 DNA sequence: TGCGCCAGCAGTCAAGGGGGCCTCTATGGCTACACCTTC. Translating gives CASSQGGLYGYTF. The V gene is TRBV23-1, the J gene TRBJ1-2; TRBD1 might be the D (6 bases). TRBV23-1 is designated an ORF whose function remains uncertain. Trimming pared 2 bases from V and 4 bases from J, leaving 8 bases between. This CDR3 has 13 amino acids.

This chain uses TRBV5-1 with TRBJ2-3, with 7 bases matching TRBD2. From germline, CDR1 is SGHRS and CDR2 YFSETQ. The CDR3 has 16 residues. Trimming cost V 4 bases and J 3 bases; bases outside gene matches: 11. The CDR3 DNA reads TGCGCCAGCAGCATAGGACTAGGGGATTTTACAGATACGCAGTATTTT. Its protein is CASSIGLGDFTDTQYF.

This sequence joins TRBV5-1 and TRBJ2-1; D perhaps matches TRBD2 (5 bases). This CDR3 has 14 amino acids. The V gene lost 4 bases and the J gene lost 5 bases, with 13 bases spanning the gap. Germline CDR1 reads SGHRS; CDR2 reads YFSETQ. CDR3 DNA sequence: TGCGCCAGCAGCCACCCGACGGGGAACAATGAGCAGTTCTTC. Protein sequence: CASSHPTGNNEQFF.

The V call is TRBV7-8, the J call TRBJ1-3; D remains ambiguous. Germline CDR1 reads SGHVS; CDR2 reads FQNEAQ. CDR3 length equals 17 residues. V lost 4 bases and J lost 0, with 16 bases in between. In DNA form, the CDR3 reads TGTGCCAGCAGCTCTAACGGTGTAAGGAGCTCTGGAAACACCATATATTTT. Protein: CASSSNGVRSSGNTIYF.

The rearrangement links TRBV10-2 to TRBJ1-6; no firm D call. The V gene lost 7 bases and the J gene lost 7 bases, with 11 bases spanning the gap. This CDR3 is built from 13 residues. Germline CDR1 WSHSY, CDR2 SAAADI. As DNA, the CDR3 is TGCGCCAGCACCGTGTCGGGGAATTCACCCCTCCACTTT. Translating it yields CASTVSGNSPLHF.

The chain joins TRBV6-5 to TRBJ2-7, with 7 bases lining up with TRBD1. This CDR3 is 14 amino acids long. Trimming at V came to 0 bases and at J to 6 bases, leaving 5 bases not matched to a gene. The germline gives CDR1 MNHEY, CDR2 SVGAGI. The CDR3 loop is CASSYSRTGGEQYF. CDR3 in DNA: TGTGCCAGCAGTTACTCACGGACAGGAGGCGAGCAGTACTTC.

The chain couples TRBV28 to TRBJ1-3; maybe TRBD1 (5 bases). The CDR3 extends over 15 amino acids. With 5 bases removed from V and 2 bases from J, the gap between germline ends came to 13 bases. The germline V gene has CDR1 MDHEN and CDR2 SYDVKM. Here the CDR3 reads CASSPGPQAGNTIYF. The CDR3 DNA reads TGTGCCAGCAGTCCAGGGCCACAGGCTGGAAACACCATATATTTT.

V is TRBV7-2 and J is TRBJ2-2; 7 bases align to TRBD1. CDR1 is SGHTA, CDR2 FQGNSA, per germline. The CDR3 spans 15 residues. V shed 5 bases and J 2 bases; nucleotides not matched to a gene: 5. The CDR3 DNA reads as TGTGCCAGCAGCCTGGGACAGTATAACACCGGGGAGCTGTTTTTT. Amino acids: CASSLGQYNTGELFF.